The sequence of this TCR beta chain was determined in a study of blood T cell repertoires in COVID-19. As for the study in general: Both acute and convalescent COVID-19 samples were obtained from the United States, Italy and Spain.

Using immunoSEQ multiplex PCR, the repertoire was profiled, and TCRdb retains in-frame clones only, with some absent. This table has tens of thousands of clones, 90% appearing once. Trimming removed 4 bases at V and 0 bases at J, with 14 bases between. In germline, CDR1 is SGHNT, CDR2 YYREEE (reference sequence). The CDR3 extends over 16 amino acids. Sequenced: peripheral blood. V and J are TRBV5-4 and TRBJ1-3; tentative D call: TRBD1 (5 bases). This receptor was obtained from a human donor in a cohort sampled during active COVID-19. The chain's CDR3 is CASSLGQRSSGNTIYF. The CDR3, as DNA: TGTGCCAGCAGCCTGGGGCAGAGGAGCTCTGGAAACACCATATATTTT. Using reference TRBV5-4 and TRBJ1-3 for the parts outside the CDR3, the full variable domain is ETGVTQSPTHLIKTRGQQVTLRCSSQSGHNTVSWYQQALGQGPQFIFQYYREEENGRGNFPPRFSGLQFPNYSSELNVNALELDDSALYLCASSLGQRSSGNTIYFGEGSWLTVV.